Below, one T cell receptor (beta chain) is given with its context. Its antigen is currently not known. Base quality data are lacking; no much larger clone is found one base away. Using the deep immunoSEQ assay, TCR CDR3 regions were amplified from genomic DNA by multiplex PCR. Extracted genomic DNA from each cell subset was spread evenly across all wells of several immunoSEQ 96-well plates, with each plate serving as a replicate. Each replicate PCR for sorted subsets received roughly 200 ng genomic DNA, equal to roughly 29,000 T cell genomes. Purified libraries were measured with a Qubit 3.0 fluorometer, size-checked on a Bioanalyzer 2100, and measured again with the KAPA Library Quantification kit. Every immunoSEQ 96-well plate was sequenced on a separate single-read 150-cycle Illumina NextSeq 550 flow cell. In the authors' own workflow: Because only junctional sequences without quality scores were contained in the immunoSEQ output, filtering matching that applied to full-length reads could not be performed. To assign V/J genes and CDR3, sequences were annotated against IMGT germline references using PyIR, a Python wrapper for IgBLAST v1.9. Reads were removed for weak V/J assignments (E-value above 1e-6), missing CDR3, stop codons, out-of-frame junctions, or ambiguous translated residues. V3J clonotypes were defined by identical inferred V gene, J gene, and CDR3 amino acid sequence. Percentage overlap between repertoires was calculated by dividing the number of shared unique clonotypes by the size of the smaller repertoire. Repertoire richness was assessed with RTK rarefaction, the Chao1 estimator, and Recon v2.1 estimates of unobserved clonotypes. Generation probabilities for all TCRbeta clonotypes obtained by the gDNA method from four donors were computed using OLGA. What TCRdb holds here is the immuneACCESS table cut down to in-frame rearrangements. Part of the clones is not present; checked against another copy, under half of the missing clones reflect an unresolved V gene, and the others are unexplained. D and trimming come from the DNA, and the V and J calls and clone size come from that table. The sample contains 2 million to 2.5 million clones, roughly 92% of them found a single time. The leading ten clones occupy around 0.4% of the sample.

The record originates from a study of shared clonotypes between healthy human individuals (dated by TCRdb to between 2020 and 2021). As for the study more broadly: The cohort included a few men and a couple of women between 18 and 49 years of age. Per donor, three plates each were used for CD4 naive and CD4 memory, two for CD8 naive, and one for CD8 memory. The study deeply sequenced blood TCR repertoires of several healthy adults to estimate repertoire size and the extent of clonotype sharing between individuals. Different laboratories and diverse techniques were used to prepare libraries and sequence TCR repertoires, to increase sequencing depth and limit assay-specific biases. Leukapheresis yielded between about 0.94 and 8.9 billion PBMCs per donor. Overall results and qualifications from the work: The genetic and exposure-history diversity represented was limited by the small number of donors. Larger estimated clonotype richness was generally found for naive subsets than for memory subsets. Sampling was restricted to blood, and TCR repertoires in tissues likely differ from the TCR repertoires found in blood. Rarefaction of sorted-subset datasets indicated incomplete sequencing despite the large sequencing depth. Higher generation probabilities were observed for clonotypes shared by all four sorted-subset donors than for non-shared clonotypes. Pairwise subsampling led to the expectation that sequencing depth would affect the degree of clonotype sharing among donors. Across four donors, 4.5% to 6.5% of naive CD4, approximately 3.6% of naive CD8, 2% to 2.5% of memory CD4, and 0.4% of memory CD8 clonotypes were shared.

V lost 4 bases and J lost 5 bases; the stretch between them is 18 bases long. The germline V gene sets CDR1 to SGHRS and CDR2 to YFSETQ. Inclusive of the bounding cysteine and phenylalanine, the CDR3 is 16 residues long. Kept here is only the CDR3 DNA, which spans 48 bases and is read in frame from base 1. Healthy HIV-negative adults with no recently reported acute infections or vaccinations were included as donors. All donors were Caucasian adults living in Nashville, Tennessee, USA. CD4+ T cells were enriched by magnetic negative selection, after which naive cells were positively selected on CD45RA and the negative fraction was taken as the memory subset. After blood collection by leukapheresis, PBMCs were isolated using Ficoll-Histopaque density gradient centrifugation and then cryopreserved in the vapor phase of liquid nitrogen. Analytical flow cytometry was used to check the purity and quantity of each magnetically sorted T cell population. Each sorted fraction had its genomic DNA isolated and then quantified by UV absorbance on a Nanodrop 2000c.

The clonotype originates from a man aged 18 to 30 in good health. Some clones in this sample may be carry-over from other donors' samples. Recombination linked TRBV5-1 to TRBJ2-2; the D gene is perhaps TRBD1, from 5 matching bases. The specimen was naive CD4+ T cells from PBMCs. The cell subset or site label here, explained by the study, means: CD45RA+ positively selected. The CDR3 is CASSPGHQKGTGELFF. Read as DNA, the sequence is TGCGCCAGCAGCCCCGGACACCAGAAAGGGACCGGGGAGCTGTTTTTT.